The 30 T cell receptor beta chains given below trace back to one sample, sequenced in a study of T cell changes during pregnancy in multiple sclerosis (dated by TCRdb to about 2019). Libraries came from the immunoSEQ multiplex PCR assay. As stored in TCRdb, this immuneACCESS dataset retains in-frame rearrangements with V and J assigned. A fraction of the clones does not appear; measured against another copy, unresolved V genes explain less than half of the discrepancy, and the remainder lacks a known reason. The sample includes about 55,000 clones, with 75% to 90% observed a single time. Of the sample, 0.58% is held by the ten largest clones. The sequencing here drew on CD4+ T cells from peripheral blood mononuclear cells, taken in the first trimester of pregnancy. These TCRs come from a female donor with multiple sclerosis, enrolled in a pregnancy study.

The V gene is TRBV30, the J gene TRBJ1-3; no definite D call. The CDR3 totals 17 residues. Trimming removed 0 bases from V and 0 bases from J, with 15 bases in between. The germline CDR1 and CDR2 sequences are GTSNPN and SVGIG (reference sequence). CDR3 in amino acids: CAWSVSLNRVSGNTIYF. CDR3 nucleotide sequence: TGTGCCTGGAGTGTCTCCCTTAATCGGGTCTCTGGAAACACCATATATTTT.

CDR3 sequence: CASSLRRQLTDTQYF. CDR3 nucleotide sequence: TGTGCCAGCAGCTTAAGGAGGCAGCTCACAGATACGCAGTATTTT. The rearrangement links TRBV7-2 to TRBJ2-3, with D perhaps matching TRBD2 (5 bases). The germline gives CDR1 SGHTA, CDR2 FQGNSA. Trimming took off 2 bases at V and 2 bases at J, with 11 bases between the two ends. The CDR3 length is 15 residues. The variable domain in full, with the rest retrieved from reference TRBV7-2 and TRBJ2-3, is GAGVSQSPSNKVTEKGKDVELRCDPISGHTALYWYRQSLGQGLEFLIYFQGNSAPDKSGLPSDRFSAERTGGSVSTLTIQRTQQEDSAVYLCASSLRRQLTDTQYFGPGTRLTVL.

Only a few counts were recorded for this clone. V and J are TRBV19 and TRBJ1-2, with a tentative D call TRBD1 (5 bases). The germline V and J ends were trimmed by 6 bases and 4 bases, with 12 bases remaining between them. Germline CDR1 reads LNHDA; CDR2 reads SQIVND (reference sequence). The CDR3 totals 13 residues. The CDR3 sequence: CASRRGIGYGYTF. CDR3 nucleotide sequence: TGTGCCAGTAGGCGGGGGATCGGCTATGGCTACACCTTC.

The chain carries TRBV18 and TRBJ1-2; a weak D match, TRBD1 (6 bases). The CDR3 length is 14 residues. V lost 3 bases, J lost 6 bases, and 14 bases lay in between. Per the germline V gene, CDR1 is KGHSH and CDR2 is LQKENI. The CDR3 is CASSPRTEPDGYTF. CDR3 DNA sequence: TGTGCCAGCTCACCTAGGACAGAGCCGGATGGCTACACCTTC.

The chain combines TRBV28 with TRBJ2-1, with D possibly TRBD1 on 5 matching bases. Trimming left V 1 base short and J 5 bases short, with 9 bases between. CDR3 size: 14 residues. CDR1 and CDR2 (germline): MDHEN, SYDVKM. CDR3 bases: TGTGCCAGCAGTTTATTATCCAGGGACAATGAGCAGTTCTTC. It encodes CASSLLSRDNEQFF.

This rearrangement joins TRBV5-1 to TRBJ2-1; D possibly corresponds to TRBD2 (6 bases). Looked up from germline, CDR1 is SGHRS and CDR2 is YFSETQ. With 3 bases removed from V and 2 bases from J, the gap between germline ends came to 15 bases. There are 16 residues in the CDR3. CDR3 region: CASSSVGGTTYNEQFF. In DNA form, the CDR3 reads TGCGCCAGCAGCTCGGTAGGCGGGACCACCTACAATGAGCAGTTCTTC.

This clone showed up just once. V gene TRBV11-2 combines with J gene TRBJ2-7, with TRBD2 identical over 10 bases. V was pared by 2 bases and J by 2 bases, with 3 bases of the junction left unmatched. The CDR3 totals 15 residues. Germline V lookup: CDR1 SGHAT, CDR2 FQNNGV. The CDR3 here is CASSLSGGEPYEQYF. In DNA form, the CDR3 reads TGTGCCAGCAGCTTAAGCGGGGGGGAACCCTACGAGCAGTACTTC.

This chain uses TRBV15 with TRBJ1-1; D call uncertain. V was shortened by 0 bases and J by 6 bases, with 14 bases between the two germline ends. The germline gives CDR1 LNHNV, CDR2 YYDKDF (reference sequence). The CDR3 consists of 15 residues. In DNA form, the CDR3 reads TGTGCCACCAGCAGAGAGGCCCGCTCGAGGGCTGAAGCTTTCTTT. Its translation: CATSREARSRAEAFF.

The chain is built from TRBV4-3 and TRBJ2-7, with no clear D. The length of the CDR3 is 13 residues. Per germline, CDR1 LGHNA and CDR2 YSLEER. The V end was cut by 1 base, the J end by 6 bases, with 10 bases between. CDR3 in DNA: TGCGCCAGCAGCCAAGGTGCAGGATTCGAGCAGTACTTC. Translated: CASSQGAGFEQYF.

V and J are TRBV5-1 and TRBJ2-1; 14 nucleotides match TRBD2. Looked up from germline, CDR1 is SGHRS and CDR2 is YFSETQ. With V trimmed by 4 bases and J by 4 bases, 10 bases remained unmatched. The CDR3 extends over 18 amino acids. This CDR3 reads CASSPVGLAGAQYNEQFF. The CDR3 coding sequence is TGCGCCAGCAGCCCCGTGGGACTAGCGGGGGCCCAGTACAATGAGCAGTTCTTC.

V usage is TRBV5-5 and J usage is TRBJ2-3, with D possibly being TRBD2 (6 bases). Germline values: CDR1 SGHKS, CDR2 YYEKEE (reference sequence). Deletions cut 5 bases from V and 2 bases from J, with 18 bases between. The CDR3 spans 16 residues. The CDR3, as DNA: TGTGCCAGCAGGATCATTATCGGAGGGCTCACAGATACGCAGTATTTT. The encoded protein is CASRIIIGGLTDTQYF.

The CDR3 region has the DNA TGTGCCAGCAGCTTGGTTACCGGGGTCGAGCAGTACTTC. It is translated as CASSLVTGVEQYF. The chain combines TRBV5-5 with TRBJ2-7; D might be TRBD2 (5 bases). The CDR3 extends over 13 amino acids. CDR1 and CDR2 (germline): SGHKS, YYEKEE (reference sequence). Trimming shortened V by 0 bases and J by 6 bases, and 10 bases separated the two germline ends.

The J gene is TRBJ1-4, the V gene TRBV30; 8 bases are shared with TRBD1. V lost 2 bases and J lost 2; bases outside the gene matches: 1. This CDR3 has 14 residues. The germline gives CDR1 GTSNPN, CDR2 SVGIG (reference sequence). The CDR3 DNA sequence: TGTGCCTGGAGTCGGACAGGGACTAATGAAAAACTGTTTTTT. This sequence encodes CAWSRTGTNEKLFF. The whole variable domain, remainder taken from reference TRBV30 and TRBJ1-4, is SQTIHQWPATLVQPVGSPLSLECTVEGTSNPNLYWYRQAAGRGLQLLFYSVGIGQISSEVPQNLSASRPQDRQFILSSKKLLLSDSGFYLCAWSRTGTNEKLFFGSGTQLSVL.

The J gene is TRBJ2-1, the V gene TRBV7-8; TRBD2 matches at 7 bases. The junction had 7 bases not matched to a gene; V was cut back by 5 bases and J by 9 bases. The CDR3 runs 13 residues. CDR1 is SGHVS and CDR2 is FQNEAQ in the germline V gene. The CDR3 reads CASSPPGGFEQFF. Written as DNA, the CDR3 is TGTGCCAGCAGCCCCCCCGGGGGGTTTGAGCAGTTCTTC. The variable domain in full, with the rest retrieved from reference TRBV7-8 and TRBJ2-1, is GAGVSQSPRYKVAKRGQDVALRCDPISGHVSLFWYQQALGQGPEFLTYFQNEAQLDKSGLPSDRFFAERPEGSVSTLKIQRTQQEDSAVYLCASSPPGGFEQFFGPGTRLTVL.

The CDR3, as DNA: TGTGCCAGCAGTGCCGGGACTATAGGGGAGACCCAGTACTTC. It encodes CASSAGTIGETQYF. The gene calls are TRBV2 and TRBJ2-5; 7 bases align to TRBD2. In germline, CDR1 is SNHLY, CDR2 FYNNEI. This CDR3 has 14 amino acids. Trimming took 4 bases from V and 5 from J; bases not matched to a gene: 7.

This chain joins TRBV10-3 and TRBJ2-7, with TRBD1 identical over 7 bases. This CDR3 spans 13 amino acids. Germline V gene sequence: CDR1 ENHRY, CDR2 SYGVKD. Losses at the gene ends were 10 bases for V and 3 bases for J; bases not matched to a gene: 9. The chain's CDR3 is CATGSGQYYEQYF. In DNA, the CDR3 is TGTGCCACGGGGTCGGGACAGTACTACGAGCAGTACTTC.

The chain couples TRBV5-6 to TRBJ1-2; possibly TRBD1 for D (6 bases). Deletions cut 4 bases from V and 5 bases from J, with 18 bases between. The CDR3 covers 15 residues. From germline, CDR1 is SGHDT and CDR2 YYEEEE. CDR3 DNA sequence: TGTGCCAGCAGCCAAATCCAGGGAGGGGGGTATGGCTACACCTTC. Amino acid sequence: CASSQIQGGGYGYTF.

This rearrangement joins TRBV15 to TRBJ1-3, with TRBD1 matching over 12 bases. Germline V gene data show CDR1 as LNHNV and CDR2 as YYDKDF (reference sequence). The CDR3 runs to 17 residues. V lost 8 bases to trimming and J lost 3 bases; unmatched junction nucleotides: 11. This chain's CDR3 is CATGTGTGGFLGNTIYF. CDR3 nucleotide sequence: TGTGCCACCGGAACCGGGACAGGGGGCTTTCTTGGAAACACCATATATTTT.

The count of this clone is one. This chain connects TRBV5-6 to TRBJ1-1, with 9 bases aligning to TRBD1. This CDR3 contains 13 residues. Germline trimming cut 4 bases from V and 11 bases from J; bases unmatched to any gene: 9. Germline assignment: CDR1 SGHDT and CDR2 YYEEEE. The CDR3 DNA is TGTGCCAGCAGCGCGTTGACAGGGGGGCGGGCTTTCTTT. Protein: CASSALTGGRAFF.

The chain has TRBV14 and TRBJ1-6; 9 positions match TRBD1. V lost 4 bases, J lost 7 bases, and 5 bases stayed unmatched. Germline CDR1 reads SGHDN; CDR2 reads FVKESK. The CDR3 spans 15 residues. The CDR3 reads CASSRSGTGNSPLHF. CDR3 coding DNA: TGTGCCAGCAGCCGTTCCGGGACAGGGAATTCACCCCTCCACTTT. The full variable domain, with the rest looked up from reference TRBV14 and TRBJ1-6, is EAGVTQFPSHSVIEKGQTVTLRCDPISGHDNLYWYRRVMGKEIKFLLHFVKESKQDESGMPNNRFLAERTGGTYSTLKVQPAELEDSGVYFCASSRSGTGNSPLHFGNGTRLTVT.

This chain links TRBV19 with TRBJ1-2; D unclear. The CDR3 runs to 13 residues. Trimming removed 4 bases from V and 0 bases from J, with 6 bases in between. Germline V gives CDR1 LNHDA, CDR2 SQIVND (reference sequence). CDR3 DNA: TGTGCCAGTAGTACCACAGCTAACTATGGCTACACCTTC. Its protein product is CASSTTANYGYTF.

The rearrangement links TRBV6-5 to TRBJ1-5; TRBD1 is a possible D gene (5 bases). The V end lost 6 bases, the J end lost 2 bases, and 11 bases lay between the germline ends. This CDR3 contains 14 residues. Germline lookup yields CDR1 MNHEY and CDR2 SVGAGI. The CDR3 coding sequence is TGTGCCAGCAGCCGACAGTTTGGCAATCAGCCCCAGCATTTT. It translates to CASSRQFGNQPQHF.

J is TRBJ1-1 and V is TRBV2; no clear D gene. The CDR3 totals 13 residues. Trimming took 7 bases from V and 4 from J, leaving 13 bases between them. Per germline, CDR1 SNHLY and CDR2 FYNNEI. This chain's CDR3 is CASKGGGITEAFF. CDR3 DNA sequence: TGTGCCAGCAAGGGCGGAGGGATCACTGAAGCTTTCTTT. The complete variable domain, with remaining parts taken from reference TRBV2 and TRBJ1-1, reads EPEVTQTPSHQVTQMGQEVILRCVPISNHLYFYWYRQILGQKVEFLVSFYNNEISEKSEIFDDQFSVERPDGSNFTLKIRSTKLEDSAMYFCASKGGGITEAFFGQGTRLTVV.

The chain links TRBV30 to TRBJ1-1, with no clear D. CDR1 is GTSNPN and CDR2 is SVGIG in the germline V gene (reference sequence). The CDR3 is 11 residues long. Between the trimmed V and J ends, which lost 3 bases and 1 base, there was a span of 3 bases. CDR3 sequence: CAWRQNTEAFF. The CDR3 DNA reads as TGTGCCTGGAGACAGAACACTGAAGCTTTCTTT. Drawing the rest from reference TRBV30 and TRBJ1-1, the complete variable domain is SQTIHQWPATLVQPVGSPLSLECTVEGTSNPNLYWYRQAAGRGLQLLFYSVGIGQISSEVPQNLSASRPQDRQFILSSKKLLLSDSGFYLCAWRQNTEAFFGQGTRLTVV.

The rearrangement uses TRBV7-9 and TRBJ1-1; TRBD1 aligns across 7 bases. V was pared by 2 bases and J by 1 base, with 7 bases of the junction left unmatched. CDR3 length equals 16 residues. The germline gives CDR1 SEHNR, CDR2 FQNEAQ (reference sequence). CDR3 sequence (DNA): TGTGCCAGCAGCTTATCCGACAGGGCCGCGAACACTGAAGCTTTCTTT. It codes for CASSLSDRAANTEAFF.

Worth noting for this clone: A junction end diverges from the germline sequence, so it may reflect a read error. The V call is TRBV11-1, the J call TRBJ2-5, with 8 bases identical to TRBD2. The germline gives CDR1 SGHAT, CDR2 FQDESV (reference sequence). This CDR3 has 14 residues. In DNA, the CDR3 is TGTGCCAGCAGCGTAGAGGGGACTAGAGCAAAGGTGGACTTC. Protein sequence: CASSVEGTRAKVDF.

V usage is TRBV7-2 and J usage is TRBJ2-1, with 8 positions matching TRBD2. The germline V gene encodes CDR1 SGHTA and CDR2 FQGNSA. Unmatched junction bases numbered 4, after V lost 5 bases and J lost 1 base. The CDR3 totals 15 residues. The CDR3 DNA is TGTGCCAGCAGCCCCAAGCGGGAGTCCTACAATGAGCAGTTCTTC. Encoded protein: CASSPKRESYNEQFF.

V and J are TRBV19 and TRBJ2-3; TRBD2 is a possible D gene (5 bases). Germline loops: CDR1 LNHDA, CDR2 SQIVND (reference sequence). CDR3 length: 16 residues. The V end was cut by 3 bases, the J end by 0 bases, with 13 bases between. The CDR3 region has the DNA TGTGCCAGTAGTATGTGGTCTGCGGGTAGCACAGATACGCAGTATTTT. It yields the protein CASSMWSAGSTDTQYF. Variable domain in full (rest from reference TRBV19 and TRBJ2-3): DGGITQSPKYLFRKEGQNVTLSCEQNLNHDAMYWYRQDPGQGLRLIYYSQIVNDFQKGDIAEGYSVSREKKESFPLTVTSAQKNPTAFYLCASSMWSAGSTDTQYFGPGTRLTVL.

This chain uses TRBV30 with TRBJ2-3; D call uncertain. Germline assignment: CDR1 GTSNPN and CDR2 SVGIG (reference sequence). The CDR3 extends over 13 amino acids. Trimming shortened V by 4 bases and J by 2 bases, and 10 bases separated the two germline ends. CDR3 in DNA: TGTGCCTGGAATCTCCTTCCCACAGATACGCAGTATTTT. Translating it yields CAWNLLPTDTQYF.

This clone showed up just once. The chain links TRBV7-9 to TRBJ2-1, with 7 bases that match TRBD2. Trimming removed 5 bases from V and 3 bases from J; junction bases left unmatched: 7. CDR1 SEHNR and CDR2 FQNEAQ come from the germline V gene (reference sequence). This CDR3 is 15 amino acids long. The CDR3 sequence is CASSPPSGLYNEQFF. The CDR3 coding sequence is TGTGCCAGCAGCCCCCCTAGCGGCCTCTACAATGAGCAGTTCTTC.